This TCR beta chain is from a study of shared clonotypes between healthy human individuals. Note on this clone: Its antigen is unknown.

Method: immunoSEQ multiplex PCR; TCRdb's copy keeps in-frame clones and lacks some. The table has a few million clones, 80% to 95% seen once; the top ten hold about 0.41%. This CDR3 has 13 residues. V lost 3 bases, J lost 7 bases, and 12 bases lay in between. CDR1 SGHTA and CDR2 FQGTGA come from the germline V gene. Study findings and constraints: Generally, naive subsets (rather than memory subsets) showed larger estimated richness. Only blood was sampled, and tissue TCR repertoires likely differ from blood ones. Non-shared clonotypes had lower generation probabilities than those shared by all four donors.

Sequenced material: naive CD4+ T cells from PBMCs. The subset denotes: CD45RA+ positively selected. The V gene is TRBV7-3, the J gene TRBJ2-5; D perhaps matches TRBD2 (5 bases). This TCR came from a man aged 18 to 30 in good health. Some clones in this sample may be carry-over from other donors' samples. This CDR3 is CASSFGLGGTQYF. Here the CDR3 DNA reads TGTGCCAGCAGCTTTGGACTCGGCGGGACCCAGTACTTC.